The 10 T cell receptor beta chains below come from one sample, sequenced in a study of blood T cell repertoires in COVID-19. The table came from immunoSEQ multiplex PCR; TCRdb's copy has only in-frame clones and leaves some out. Of a few hundred thousand clones detected, about 87% appear once; the ten largest clones hold 5.5% to 7.5%. Sample: peripheral blood. The receptors shown here come from a woman between 65 and 79 years old with active or convalescent COVID-19.

This chain's CDR3 is CASSELAGSEETQYF. The CDR3 DNA sequence: TGTGCCAGTAGCGAGTTAGCGGGGTCGGAAGAGACCCAGTACTTC. V and J are TRBV19 and TRBJ2-5, with 8 bases identical to TRBD2. The CDR3 has 15 amino acids. Looked up from germline, CDR1 is LNHDA and CDR2 is SQIVND (reference sequence). The J segment lost 3 bases and the V segment lost 6 bases, leaving 9 bases of the junction unmatched.

This chain joins TRBV24-1 and TRBJ2-1, with TRBD1 as a possible D gene (8 bases). The CDR3 has 12 amino acids. Germline CDR1 KGHDR, CDR2 SFDVKD. V lost 7 bases and J lost 9, with 12 bases in between. DNA of the CDR3: TGTGCCACCAGCACAGGGGGGGTTGAGCAGTTCTTC. This encodes CATSTGGVEQFF.

This chain links TRBV6-5 with TRBJ1-1; the D gene is possibly TRBD1 (6 bases). V lost 4 bases and J 8 bases, leaving 11 bases between the germline ends. The V gene's germline CDR1 is MNHEY and CDR2 SVGAGI. The CDR3 covers 12 residues. CDR3 in DNA: TGTGCCAGCAGTTCCCTGGGGGCGGAAGCTTTCTTT. Translated, it gives CASSSLGAEAFF.

The chain employs TRBV16 and TRBJ1-1, with TRBD1 as a possible D gene (5 bases). The V gene lost 3 bases and the J gene lost 10 bases, with 21 bases spanning the gap. CDR1 and CDR2 from the germline V gene are KGHSY and FQNENV. The CDR3 contains 15 residues. The CDR3 loop is CASSHSGRGGPGAFF. As DNA, the CDR3 is TGTGCCAGCAGCCATAGTGGAAGGGGTGGGCCAGGAGCTTTCTTT.

The rearrangement uses TRBV19 and TRBJ2-2; 8 bases are shared with TRBD1. Per germline, CDR1 LNHDA and CDR2 SQIVND (reference sequence). J gave up 7 bases and V 3 bases, and 4 bases lay outside the gene matches. The CDR3 totals 14 residues. CDR3 bases: TGTGCCAGTAGTATCAGGGGGCAGGGCGGGGAGCTGTTTTTT. Its translation: CASSIRGQGGELFF.

This chain connects TRBV3-1 (or the pseudogene TRBV3-2) to TRBJ2-5, with D possibly TRBD2 on 6 matching bases. Germline loops: CDR1 LGHDT, CDR2 YNNKEL (reference sequence). With 3 bases removed from V and 6 bases from J, the gap between germline ends came to 8 bases. CDR3 length equals 12 residues. The CDR3 here is CASSQRGQTQYF. The CDR3 coding sequence is TGTGCCAGCAGCCAGCGGGGCCAGACCCAGTACTTC.

This chain joins TRBV29-1 and TRBJ2-3, with a possible D match to TRBD1 (6 bases). The length of the CDR3 is 12 residues. CDR1 and CDR2 from the germline V gene are SQVTM and ANQGSEA. Trimming shortened V by 6 bases and J by 1 base, and 8 bases separated the two germline ends. CDR3: CSVRQGTDTQYF. CDR3 DNA sequence: TGCAGCGTCAGACAGGGCACAGATACGCAGTATTTT.

The chain couples TRBV11-3 to TRBJ2-7, with 11 bases matching TRBD2. Per germline, CDR1 SGHNT and CDR2 YENEEA. The CDR3 is made up of 14 amino acids. V was pared by 5 bases and J by 7 bases, with 7 bases of the junction left unmatched. The CDR3: CASSPTSGSGEQYF. CDR3 DNA sequence: TGTGCCAGCAGCCCTACTAGCGGGAGCGGGGAGCAGTACTTC.

The V and J genes are TRBV6-1 and TRBJ1-2; D remains unclear. The germline V and J ends were trimmed by 2 bases and 9 bases, with 10 bases remaining between them. The CDR3 spans 12 residues. From germline, CDR1 is MNHNS and CDR2 SASEGT. CDR3 sequence: CASSESAGSYTF. Here the CDR3 DNA reads TGTGCCAGCAGTGAAAGCGCCGGGAGCTACACCTTC.

This rearrangement joins TRBV6-5 to TRBJ2-7; 8 bases fit TRBD1. Germline assignment: CDR1 MNHEY and CDR2 SVGAGI. CDR3 length equals 12 residues. V was pared by 5 bases and J by 5 bases, with 2 bases of the junction left unmatched. CDR3 region: CASSRTGNEQYF. The CDR3 DNA reads TGTGCCAGCAGTCGGACAGGGAACGAGCAGTACTTC.